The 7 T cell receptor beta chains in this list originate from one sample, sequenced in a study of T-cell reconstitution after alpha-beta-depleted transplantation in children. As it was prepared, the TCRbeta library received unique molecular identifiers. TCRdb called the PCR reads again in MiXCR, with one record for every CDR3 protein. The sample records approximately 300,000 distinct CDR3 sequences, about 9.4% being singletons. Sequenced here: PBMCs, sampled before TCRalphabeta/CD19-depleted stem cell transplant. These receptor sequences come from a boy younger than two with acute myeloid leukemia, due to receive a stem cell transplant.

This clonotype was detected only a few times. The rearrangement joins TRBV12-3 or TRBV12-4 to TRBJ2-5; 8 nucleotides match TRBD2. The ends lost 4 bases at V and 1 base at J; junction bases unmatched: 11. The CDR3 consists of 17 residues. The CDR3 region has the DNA TGTGCCAGCAGTTCCTGGAACTTAGCGGGGAGCCAAGAGACCCAGTACTTC. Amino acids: CASSSWNLAGSQETQYF.

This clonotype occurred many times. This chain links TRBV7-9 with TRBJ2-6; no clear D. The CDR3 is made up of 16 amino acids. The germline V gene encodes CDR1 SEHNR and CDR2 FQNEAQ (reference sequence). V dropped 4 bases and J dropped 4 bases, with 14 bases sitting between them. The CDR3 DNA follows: TGTGCCAGCAGCTCCTCGGGTCCTCCCGGGGCCAACGTCCTGACTTTC. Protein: CASSSSGPPGANVLTF.

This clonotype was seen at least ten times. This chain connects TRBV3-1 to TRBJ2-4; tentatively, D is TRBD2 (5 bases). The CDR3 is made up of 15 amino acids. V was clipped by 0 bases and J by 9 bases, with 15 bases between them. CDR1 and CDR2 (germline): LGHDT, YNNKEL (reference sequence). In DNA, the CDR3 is TGTGCCAGCAGCCAAGATAGGAGGCCCCCCGGCATTCAGTACTTC. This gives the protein CASSQDRRPPGIQYF. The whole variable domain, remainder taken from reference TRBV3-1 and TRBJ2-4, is DTAVSQTPKYLVTQMGNDKSIKCEQNLGHDTMYWYKQDSKKFLKIMFSYNNKELIINETVPNRFSPKSPDKAHLNLHINSLELGDSAVYFCASSQDRRPPGIQYFGAGTRLSVL.

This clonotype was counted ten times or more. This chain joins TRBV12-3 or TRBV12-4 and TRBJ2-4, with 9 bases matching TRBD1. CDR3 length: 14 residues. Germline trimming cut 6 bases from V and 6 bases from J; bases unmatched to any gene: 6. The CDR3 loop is CASRETGGSNIQYF. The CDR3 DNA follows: TGTGCCAGCAGAGAGACAGGGGGATCAAACATTCAGTACTTC.

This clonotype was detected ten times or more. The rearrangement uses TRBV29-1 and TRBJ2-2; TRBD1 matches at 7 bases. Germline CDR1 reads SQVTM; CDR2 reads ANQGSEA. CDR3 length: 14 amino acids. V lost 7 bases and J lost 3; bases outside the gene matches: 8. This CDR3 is CSALPGQYTGELFF. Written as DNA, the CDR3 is TGCAGCGCTCTTCCGGGACAGTACACCGGGGAGCTGTTTTTT.

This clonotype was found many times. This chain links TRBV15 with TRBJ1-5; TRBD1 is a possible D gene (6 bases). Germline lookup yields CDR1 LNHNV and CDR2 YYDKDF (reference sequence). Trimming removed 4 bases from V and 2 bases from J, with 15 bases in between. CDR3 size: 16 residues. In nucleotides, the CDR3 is TGTGCCACCAGCACGCACAGACAGGCTGGCAATCAGCCCCAGCATTTT. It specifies CATSTHRQAGNQPQHF.

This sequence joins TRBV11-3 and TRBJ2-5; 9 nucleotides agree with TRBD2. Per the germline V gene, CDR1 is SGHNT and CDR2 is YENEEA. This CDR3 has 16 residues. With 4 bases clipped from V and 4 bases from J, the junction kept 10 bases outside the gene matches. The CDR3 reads CASSYLAGAGGETQYF. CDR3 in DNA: TGTGCCAGCAGCTATTTAGCGGGAGCGGGGGGAGAGACCCAGTACTTC.